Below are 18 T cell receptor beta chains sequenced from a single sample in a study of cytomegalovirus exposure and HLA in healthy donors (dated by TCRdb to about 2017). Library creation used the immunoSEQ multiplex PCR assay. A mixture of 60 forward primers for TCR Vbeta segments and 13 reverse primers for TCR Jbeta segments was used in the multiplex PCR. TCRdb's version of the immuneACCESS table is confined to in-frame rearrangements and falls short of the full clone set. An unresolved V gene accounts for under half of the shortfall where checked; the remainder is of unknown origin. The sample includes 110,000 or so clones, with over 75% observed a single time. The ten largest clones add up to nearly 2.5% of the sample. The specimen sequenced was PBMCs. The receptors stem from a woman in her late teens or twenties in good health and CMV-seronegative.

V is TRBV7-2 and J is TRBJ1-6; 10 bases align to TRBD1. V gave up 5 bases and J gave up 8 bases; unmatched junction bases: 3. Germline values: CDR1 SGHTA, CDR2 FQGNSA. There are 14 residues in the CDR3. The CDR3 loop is CASSIGQGDSPLHF. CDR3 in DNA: TGTGCCAGCAGCATAGGACAGGGGGATTCACCCCTCCACTTT.

This CDR3 reads CATSRGGTALTDTQYF. The CDR3 DNA reads TGTGCCACCAGCAGAGGGGGGACAGCATTAACAGATACGCAGTATTTT. The rearrangement uses TRBV15 and TRBJ2-3; 7 bases match TRBD1. The V segment lost 1 base and the J segment 3 bases; nucleotides outside the gene matches: 7. The CDR3 is 16 residues long. The germline CDR1 and CDR2 sequences are LNHNV and YYDKDF (reference sequence). The entire variable domain, with the rest obtained from reference TRBV15 and TRBJ2-3, is as follows: DAMVIQNPRYQVTQFGKPVTLSCSQTLNHNVMYWYQQKSSQAPKLLFHYYDKDFNNEADTPDNFQSRRPNTSFCFLDIRSPGLGDTAMYLCATSRGGTALTDTQYFGPGTRLTVL.

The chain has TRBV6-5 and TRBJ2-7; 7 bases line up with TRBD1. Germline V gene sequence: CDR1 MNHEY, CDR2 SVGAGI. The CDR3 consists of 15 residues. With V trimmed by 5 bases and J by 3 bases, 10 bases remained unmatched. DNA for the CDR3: TGTGCCAGCAGTGCCCCGTCCGGGACAGTCTACGAGCAGTACTTC. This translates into CASSAPSGTVYEQYF.

This chain's CDR3 is CASSQDLSGQGTPQHF. CDR3 coding DNA: TGCGCCAGCAGCCAAGATTTGTCGGGACAGGGGACGCCCCAGCATTTT. V and J are TRBV4-3 and TRBJ1-5; 10 bases fit TRBD1. The CDR3 has 16 amino acids. With 0 bases clipped from V and 9 bases from J, the junction kept 8 bases outside the gene matches. The V gene's germline CDR1 is LGHNA and CDR2 YSLEER.

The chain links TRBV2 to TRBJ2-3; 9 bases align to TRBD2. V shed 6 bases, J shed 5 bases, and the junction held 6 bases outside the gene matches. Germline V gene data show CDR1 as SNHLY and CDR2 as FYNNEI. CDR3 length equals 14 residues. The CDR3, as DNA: TGTGCCAGCAGGCGGGGGGGCCGGGGAGATACGCAGTATTTT. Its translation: CASRRGGRGDTQYF.

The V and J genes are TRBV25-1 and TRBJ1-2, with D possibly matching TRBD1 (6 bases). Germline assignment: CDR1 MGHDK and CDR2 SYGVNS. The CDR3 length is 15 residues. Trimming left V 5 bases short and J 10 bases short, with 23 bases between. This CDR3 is CASSTTIGQTPDYTF. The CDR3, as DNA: TGTGCCAGCAGTACTACTATCGGACAGACGCCTGACTACACCTTC.

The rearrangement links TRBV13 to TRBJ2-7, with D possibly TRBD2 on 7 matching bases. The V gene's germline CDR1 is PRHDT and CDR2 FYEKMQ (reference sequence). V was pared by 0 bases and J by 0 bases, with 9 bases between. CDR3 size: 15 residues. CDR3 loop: CASSLGRGASYEQYF. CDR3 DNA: TGTGCCAGCAGCTTAGGCCGGGGGGCCTCCTACGAGCAGTACTTC.

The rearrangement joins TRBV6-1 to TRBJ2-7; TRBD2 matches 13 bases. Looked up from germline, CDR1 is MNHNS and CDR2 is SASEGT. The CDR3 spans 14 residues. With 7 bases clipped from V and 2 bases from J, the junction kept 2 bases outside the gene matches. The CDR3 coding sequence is TGTGCCAGCACCGGGACTAGCGGGACCTACGAGCAGTACTTC. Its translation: CASTGTSGTYEQYF.

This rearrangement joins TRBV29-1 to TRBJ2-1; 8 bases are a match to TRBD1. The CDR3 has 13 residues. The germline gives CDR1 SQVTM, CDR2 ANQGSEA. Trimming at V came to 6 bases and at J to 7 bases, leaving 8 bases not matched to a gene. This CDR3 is CSVRTGRSNEQFF. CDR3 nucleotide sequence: TGCAGCGTCCGGACAGGGAGAAGTAATGAGCAGTTCTTC.

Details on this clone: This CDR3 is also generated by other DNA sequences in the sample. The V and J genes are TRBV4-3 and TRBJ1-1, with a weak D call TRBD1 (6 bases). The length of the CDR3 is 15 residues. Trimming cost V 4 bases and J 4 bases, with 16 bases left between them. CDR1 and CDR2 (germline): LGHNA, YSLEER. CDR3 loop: CASSPADRGGTEAFF. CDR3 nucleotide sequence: TGCGCCAGCAGCCCAGCGGACAGAGGCGGCACTGAAGCTTTCTTT.

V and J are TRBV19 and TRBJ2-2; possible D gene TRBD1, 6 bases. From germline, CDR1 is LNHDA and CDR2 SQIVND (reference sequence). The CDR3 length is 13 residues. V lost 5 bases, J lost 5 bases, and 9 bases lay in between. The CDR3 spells CASSLQGTGELFF. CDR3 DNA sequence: TGTGCCAGTAGTCTACAGGGAACCGGGGAGCTGTTTTTT.

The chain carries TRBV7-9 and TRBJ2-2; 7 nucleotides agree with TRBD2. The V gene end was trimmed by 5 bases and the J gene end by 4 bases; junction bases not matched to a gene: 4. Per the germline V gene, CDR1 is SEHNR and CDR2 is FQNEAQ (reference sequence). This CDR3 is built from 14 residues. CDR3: CASSTTSFTGELFF. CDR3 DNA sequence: TGTGCCAGCAGCACGACTAGCTTCACCGGGGAGCTGTTTTTT.

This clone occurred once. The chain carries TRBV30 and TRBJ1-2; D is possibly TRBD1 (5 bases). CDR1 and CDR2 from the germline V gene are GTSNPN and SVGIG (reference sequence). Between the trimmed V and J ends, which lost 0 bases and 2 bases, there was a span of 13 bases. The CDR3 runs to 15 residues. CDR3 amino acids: CAWSVRRGVNYGYTF. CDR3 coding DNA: TGTGCCTGGAGTGTACGTCGGGGGGTCAACTATGGCTACACCTTC.

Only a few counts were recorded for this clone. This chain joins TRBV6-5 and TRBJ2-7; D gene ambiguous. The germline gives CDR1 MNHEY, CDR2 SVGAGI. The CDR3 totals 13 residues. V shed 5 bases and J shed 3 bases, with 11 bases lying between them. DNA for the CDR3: TGTGCCAGCAGTCAAAGATCAGACTACGAGCAGTACGTC. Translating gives CASSQRSDYEQYV.

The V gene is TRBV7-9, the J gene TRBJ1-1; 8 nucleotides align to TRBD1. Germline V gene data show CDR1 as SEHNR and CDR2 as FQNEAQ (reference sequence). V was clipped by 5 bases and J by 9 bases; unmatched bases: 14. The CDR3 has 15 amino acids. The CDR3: CASSGTGGSLQKAFF. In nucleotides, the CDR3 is TGTGCCAGCAGCGGGACAGGTGGTTCGCTTCAGAAAGCTTTCTTT.

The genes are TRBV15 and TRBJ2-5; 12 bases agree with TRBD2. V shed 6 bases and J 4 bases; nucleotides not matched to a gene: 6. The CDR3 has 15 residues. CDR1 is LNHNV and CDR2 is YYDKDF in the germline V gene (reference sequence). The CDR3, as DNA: TGTGCCACCAGACAACTAGCGGGAGGACCAGAGACCCAGTACTTC. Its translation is CATRQLAGGPETQYF.

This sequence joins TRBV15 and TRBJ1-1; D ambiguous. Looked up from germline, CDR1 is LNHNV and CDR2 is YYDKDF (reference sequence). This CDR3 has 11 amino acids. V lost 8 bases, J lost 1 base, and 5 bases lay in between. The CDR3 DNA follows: TGTGCCACCCGACAGAACACTGAAGCTTTCTTT. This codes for CATRQNTEAFF.

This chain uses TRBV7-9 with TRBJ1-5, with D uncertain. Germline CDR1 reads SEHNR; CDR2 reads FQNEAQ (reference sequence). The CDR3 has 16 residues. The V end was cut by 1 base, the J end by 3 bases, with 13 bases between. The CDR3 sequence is CASSLGASGPNQPQHF. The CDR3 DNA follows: TGTGCCAGCAGCTTAGGCGCCAGTGGGCCCAATCAGCCCCAGCATTTT.